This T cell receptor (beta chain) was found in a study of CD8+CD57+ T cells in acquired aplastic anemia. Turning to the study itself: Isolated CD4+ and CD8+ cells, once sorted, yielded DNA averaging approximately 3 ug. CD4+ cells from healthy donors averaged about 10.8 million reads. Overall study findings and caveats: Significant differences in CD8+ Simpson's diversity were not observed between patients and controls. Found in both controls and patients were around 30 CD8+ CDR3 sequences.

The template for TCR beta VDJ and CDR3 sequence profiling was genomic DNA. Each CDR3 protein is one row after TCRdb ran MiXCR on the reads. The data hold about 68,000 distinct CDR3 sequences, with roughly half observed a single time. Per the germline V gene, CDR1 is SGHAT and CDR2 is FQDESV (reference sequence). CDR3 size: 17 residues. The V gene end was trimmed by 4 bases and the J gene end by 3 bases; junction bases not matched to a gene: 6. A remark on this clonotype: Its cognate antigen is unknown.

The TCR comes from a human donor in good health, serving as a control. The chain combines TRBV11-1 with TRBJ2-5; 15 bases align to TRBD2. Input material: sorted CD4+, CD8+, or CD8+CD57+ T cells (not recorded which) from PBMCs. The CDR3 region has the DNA TGTGCCAGCAGCTGGCGGACTAGCGGGGGGGCGGAAGAGACCCAGTACTTC. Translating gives CASSWRTSGGAEETQYF.